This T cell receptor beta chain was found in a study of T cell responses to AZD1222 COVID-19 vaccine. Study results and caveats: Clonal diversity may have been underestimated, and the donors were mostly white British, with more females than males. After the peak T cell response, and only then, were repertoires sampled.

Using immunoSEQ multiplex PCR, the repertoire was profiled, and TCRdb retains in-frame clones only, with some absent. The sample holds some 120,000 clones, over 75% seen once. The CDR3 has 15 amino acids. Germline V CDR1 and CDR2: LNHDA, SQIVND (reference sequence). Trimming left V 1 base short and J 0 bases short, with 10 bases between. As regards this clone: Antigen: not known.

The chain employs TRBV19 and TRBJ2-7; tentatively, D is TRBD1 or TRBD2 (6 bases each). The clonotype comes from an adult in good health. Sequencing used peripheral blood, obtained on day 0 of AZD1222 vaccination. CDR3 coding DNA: TGTGCCAGTAGTATAGCGGGGGACACCTCCTACGAGCAGTACTTC. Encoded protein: CASSIAGDTSYEQYF.